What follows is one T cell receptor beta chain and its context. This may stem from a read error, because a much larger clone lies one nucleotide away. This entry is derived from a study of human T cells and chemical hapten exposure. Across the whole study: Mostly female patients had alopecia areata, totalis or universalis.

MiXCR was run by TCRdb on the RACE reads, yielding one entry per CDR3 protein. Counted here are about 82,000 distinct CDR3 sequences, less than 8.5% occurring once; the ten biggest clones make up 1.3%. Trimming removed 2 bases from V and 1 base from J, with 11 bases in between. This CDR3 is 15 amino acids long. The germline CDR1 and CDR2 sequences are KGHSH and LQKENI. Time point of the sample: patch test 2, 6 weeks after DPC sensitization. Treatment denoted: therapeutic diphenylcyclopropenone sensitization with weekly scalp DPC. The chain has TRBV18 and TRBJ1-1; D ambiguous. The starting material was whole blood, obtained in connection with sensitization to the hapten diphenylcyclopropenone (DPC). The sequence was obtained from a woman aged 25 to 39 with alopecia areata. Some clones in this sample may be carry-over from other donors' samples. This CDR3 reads CASSPGNSGNTEAFF. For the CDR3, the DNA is TGTGCCAGCTCACCAGGTAACAGCGGGAACACTGAAGCTTTCTTT.